The rows below give T cell receptor beta chains drawn from one sample of a study of chemoradiotherapy in HPV16-positive cancers. Measured with immunoSEQ multiplex PCR; TCRdb has only the in-frame clones, and not every one. The sample lists around 19,000 clones, roughly 90% seen once, with over 12% in the top ten. The source material was blood, sampled from a patient who underwent chemoradiotherapy. These receptors came from a human donor with HPV-associated anogenital cancer. The CDR3 runs from the conserved cysteine through the conserved F or W. A D gene is named only where the DNA matches it firmly. The listing skips clone size in some rows; elsewhere it reads once, few, many or a size class.

CDR3nt,CDR3aa,v_gene,d_gene,abundance,j_gene
TGTGCCAGCAGTTACTACGGACAGGTCACCGGGGAGCTGTTTTTT,CASSYYGQVTGELFF,TRBV6-5,TRBD1,-,TRBJ2-2
TGTGCCAGCAGCTTAGGCTTCTGGGGTGAGCAGTTCTTC,CASSLGFWGEQFF,TRBV7-2,-,-,TRBJ2-1
TGTGCCAGCAGTTCAGGACTGTTCACTAGCACAGATACGCAGTATTTT,CASSSGLFTSTDTQYF,TRBV5-8,-,-,TRBJ2-3
TGCAGTGCTAGCGGGGATCAGCCCCAGCATTTT,CSASGDQPQHF,TRBV20-1,-,-,TRBJ1-5
TGTGCCTGGGGGGGCCTTACCACCGGGGAGCTGTTTTTT,CAWGGLTTGELFF,TRBV30,-,-,TRBJ2-2
TGTGCCAGCAGCTTGGTCCTGCAGGGAGGGGAGCTGTTTTTT,CASSLVLQGGELFF,TRBV5-5,-,-,TRBJ2-2
TGTGCCAGCAGCCCTATGGTGGGGAGCACAGATACGCAGTATTTT,CASSPMVGSTDTQYF,TRBV9,-,-,TRBJ2-3
TGTGCCAGCAGCTTATTCAGGGGGAGTTCCACCGGGGAGCTGTTTTTT,CASSLFRGSSTGELFF,TRBV5-6,TRBD1,-,TRBJ2-2
TGTGCCAGCGTCCCTGTAAGGGGCCTCTACAATGAGCAGTTCTTC,CASVPVRGLYNEQFF,TRBV11-2,-,-,TRBJ2-1
TGTGCCAGCAGCTTGACAGGCTTCTACGAGCAGTACTTC,CASSLTGFYEQYF,TRBV5-6,-,-,TRBJ2-7
TGTGCCAGCAGCGGGGGGCTGGGGAACACTGAAGCTTTCTTT,CASSGGLGNTEAFF,TRBV2,-,-,TRBJ1-1
TGTGCCAGCAGGCCCAAAACTAACTATGGCTACACCTTC,CASRPKTNYGYTF,TRBV6-6,-,few,TRBJ1-2
TGTGCCAGCAGCTTGTTCGGGAGCACAGATACGCAGTATTTT,CASSLFGSTDTQYF,TRBV7-2,-,-,TRBJ2-3
TGTGCCAGTAGATTTGAGGGGATGAACACTGAAGCTTTCTTT,CASRFEGMNTEAFF,TRBV19,-,-,TRBJ1-1
TGTGCCAGCAGCCCTGACGGGACGGACAATGAGCAGTTCTTC,CASSPDGTDNEQFF,TRBV7-7,-,once,TRBJ2-1
TGTGCCAGCAGCTTAGCTATATCAGGAGGCGAGCAGTACTTC,CASSLAISGGEQYF,TRBV7-9,-,-,TRBJ2-7
TGTGCCAGCAGTGTTGGCGGAAATAAAGAGACCCAGTACTTC,CASSVGGNKETQYF,TRBV25-1,-,-,TRBJ2-5
TGCGCCAGCAGTGAGGAGAGGGGGGGGGCCAAAAACATTCAGTACTTC,CASSEERGGAKNIQYF,TRBV10-2,-,-,TRBJ2-4
TGTGCCAGCAGCCGTTGGGACAGGGAGACGGATGAGCAGTTCTTC,CASSRWDRETDEQFF,TRBV7-9,TRBD1,once,TRBJ2-1
TGTGCCAGCGGGACAGGGGAAGCTTTCTTT,CASGTGEAFF,TRBV6-1,TRBD1,-,TRBJ1-1
TGTGCCAGCAGCGTAGAGGGGGCGGGCACTGAAGCTTTCTTT,CASSVEGAGTEAFF,TRBV9,TRBD1,-,TRBJ1-1
TGCGCCAGCAGCTTGGATAGCGGGGGAGACATTCAGTACTTC,CASSLDSGGDIQYF,TRBV5-1,TRBD2,-,TRBJ2-4
TGTGCCAGCAGCCGAGCGGACAGGACTGAAAAACTGTTTTTT,CASSRADRTEKLFF,TRBV7-9,TRBD1,-,TRBJ1-4
TGTGCCAGCATGGCTAGGGGCCCCACCGGGGAGCTGTTTTTT,CASMARGPTGELFF,TRBV6-1,-,-,TRBJ2-2
TGCAGCGCTGGAGAGACCGGGGAGCTGTTTTTT,CSAGETGELFF,TRBV29-1,-,-,TRBJ2-2
TGTGCCAGCAGCGCCCGGGGCTCGGGCTACAATGAGCAGTTCTTC,CASSARGSGYNEQFF,TRBV2,-,-,TRBJ2-1